The following is a T cell receptor beta chain sequence with its context. The antigen remains unidentified. This sample is drawn from a study of shared clonotypes between healthy human individuals. Study-wide context: In total, the donors were a couple of women and a few men aged 18 to 49. Study-level results: The study found lower generation probabilities in non-shared clonotypes than in those shared by all four donors.

Assay runs were performed at deep level. Generated by immunoSEQ multiplex PCR, the TCRdb table keeps only in-frame clones and is missing some. The sample lists about 2.4 million clones, under 95% seen once, with 0.35% to 0.45% in the top ten. The authors divided CD4+ cells into CD45RA+ naive and CD45RA-negative memory subsets. Trimming took off 3 bases at V and 0 bases at J, with 10 bases between the two ends. Germline V gene sequence: CDR1 SGHTA, CDR2 FQGNSA. The CDR3 loop spans 15 amino acids. Sequencing input: naive CD4+ T cells from PBMCs. Subset noted: CD45RA+ positively selected. The origin of this receptor is a man between 18 and 29 years old in good health. Some clones in this sample may be carry-over from other donors' samples. The chain joins TRBV7-2 to TRBJ2-3; the D is unclear. The CDR3 nucleotides read TGTGCCAGCAGCTTCAGGTCCCATAGCACAGATACGCAGTATTTT. Protein product: CASSFRSHSTDTQYF.